Reported below is one TCR beta chain. Its antigen is as yet unknown. Cells sorted as Tregs were CD4+, CD25+ and CD127-/low. Study-wide points: Larger-cohort validation covered only one TCR beta V-J rearrangement. The TCR gene usage of tumor memory CD4+ T cells clustered together with blood and lymph node memory CD4+ cells and with lymph node naive CD4+ cells.

After constant-region reverse-primer amplification, full-length variable regions underwent semi-nested PCR with Nested Universal Primer A. TCRdb re-called the 5' RACE reads with MiXCR, one entry per CDR3 protein. In the table there are approximately 7,100 distinct CDR3 sequences, over 70% of which are singletons. The CDR3 is 16 residues long. V gave up 4 bases and J gave up 2 bases, with 16 bases separating them. What was sequenced was tumor-infiltrating Tregs sorted from the breast tumor. The J gene is TRBJ2-3, the V gene TRBV12-3 or TRBV12-4, with unresolved D. The TCR sequence derives from a female donor with breast cancer. The CDR3 sequence: CASSSAQLMSTDTQYF. The CDR3, as DNA: TGTGCCAGCAGTTCGGCCCAGCTGATGTCCACAGATACGCAGTATTTT.